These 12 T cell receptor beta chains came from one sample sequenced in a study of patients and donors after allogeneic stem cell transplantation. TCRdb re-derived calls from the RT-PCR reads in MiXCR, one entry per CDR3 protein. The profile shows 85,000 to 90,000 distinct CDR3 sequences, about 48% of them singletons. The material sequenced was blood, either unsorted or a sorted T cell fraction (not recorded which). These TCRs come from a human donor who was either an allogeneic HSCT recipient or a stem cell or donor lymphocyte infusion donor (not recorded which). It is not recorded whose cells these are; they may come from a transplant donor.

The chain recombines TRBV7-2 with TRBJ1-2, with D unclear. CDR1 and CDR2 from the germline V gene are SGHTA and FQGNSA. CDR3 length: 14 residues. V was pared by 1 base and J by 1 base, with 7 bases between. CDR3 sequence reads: CASSLVHSNYGYTF. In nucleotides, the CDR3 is TGTGCCAGCAGCTTAGTGCACAGTAACTATGGCTACACCTTC. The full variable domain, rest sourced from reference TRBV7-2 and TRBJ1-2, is GAGVSQSPSNKVTEKGKDVELRCDPISGHTALYWYRQSLGQGLEFLIYFQGNSAPDKSGLPSDRFSAERTGGSVSTLTIQRTQQEDSAVYLCASSLVHSNYGYTFGSGTRLTVV.

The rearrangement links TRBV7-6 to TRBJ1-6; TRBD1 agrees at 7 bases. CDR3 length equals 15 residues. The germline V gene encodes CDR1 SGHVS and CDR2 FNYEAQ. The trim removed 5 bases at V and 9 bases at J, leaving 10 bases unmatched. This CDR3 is CASSPGQALFSPLHF. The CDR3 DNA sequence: TGTGCCAGCAGCCCCGGACAGGCCCTTTTTTCACCCCTCCACTTT.

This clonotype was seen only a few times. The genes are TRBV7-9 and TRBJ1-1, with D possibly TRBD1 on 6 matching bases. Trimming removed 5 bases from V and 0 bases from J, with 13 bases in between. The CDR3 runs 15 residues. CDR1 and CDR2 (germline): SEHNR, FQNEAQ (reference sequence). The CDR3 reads CASSLLDSVNTEAFF. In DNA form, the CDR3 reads TGTGCCAGCAGCCTTCTGGACAGTGTGAACACTGAAGCTTTCTTT.

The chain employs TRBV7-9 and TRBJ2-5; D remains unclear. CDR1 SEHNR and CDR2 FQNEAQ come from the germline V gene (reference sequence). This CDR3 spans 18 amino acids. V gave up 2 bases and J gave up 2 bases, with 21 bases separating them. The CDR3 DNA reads TGTGCCAGCAGCTTACGGCTGGCGATCACCCGGAATCAAGAGACCCAGTACTTC. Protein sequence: CASSLRLAITRNQETQYF.

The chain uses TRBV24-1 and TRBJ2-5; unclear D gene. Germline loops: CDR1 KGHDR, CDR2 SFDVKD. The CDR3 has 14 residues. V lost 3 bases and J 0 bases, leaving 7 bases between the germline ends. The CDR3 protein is CATSDRTDQETQYF. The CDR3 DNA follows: TGTGCCACCAGTGATCGAACAGACCAAGAGACCCAGTACTTC.

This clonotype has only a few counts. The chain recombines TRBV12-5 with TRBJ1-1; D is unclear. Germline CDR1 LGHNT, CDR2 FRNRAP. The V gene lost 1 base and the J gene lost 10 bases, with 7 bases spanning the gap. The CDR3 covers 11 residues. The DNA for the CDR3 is TGTGCTAGTGGTTTGGGCCGAGGAGCTTTCTTT. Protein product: CASGLGRGAFF.

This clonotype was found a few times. CDR3 sequence (DNA): TGTGCCAGCAGTAGGGGACAGATGAACACTGAAGCTTTCTTT. Amino acid sequence: CASSRGQMNTEAFF. V usage is TRBV6-1 and J usage is TRBJ1-1, with TRBD1 identical over 7 bases. V was clipped by 5 bases and J by 0 bases; unmatched bases: 3. This CDR3 has 14 residues. Germline V lookup: CDR1 MNHNS, CDR2 SASEGT.

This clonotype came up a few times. The CDR3 nucleotides are TGTGCCAGCAGCCAGACAGGGATGGGCACTGAAGCTTTCTTT. It encodes CASSQTGMGTEAFF. The rearrangement links TRBV14 to TRBJ1-1, with 7 bases lining up with TRBD1. V lost 3 bases, J lost 4 bases, and 5 bases stayed unmatched. The CDR3 is 14 amino acids. CDR1 SGHDN and CDR2 FVKESK come from the germline V gene. Drawing the rest from reference TRBV14 and TRBJ1-1, the complete variable domain is EAGVTQFPSHSVIEKGQTVTLRCDPISGHDNLYWYRRVMGKEIKFLLHFVKESKQDESGMPNNRFLAERTGGTYSTLKVQPAELEDSGVYFCASSQTGMGTEAFFGQGTRLTVV.

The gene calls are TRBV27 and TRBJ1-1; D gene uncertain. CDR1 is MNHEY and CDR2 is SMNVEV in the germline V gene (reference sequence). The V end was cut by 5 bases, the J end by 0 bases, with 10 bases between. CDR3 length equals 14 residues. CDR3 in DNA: TGTGCCAGCAGTCTCCCCGGAATGAACACTGAAGCTTTCTTT. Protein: CASSLPGMNTEAFF.

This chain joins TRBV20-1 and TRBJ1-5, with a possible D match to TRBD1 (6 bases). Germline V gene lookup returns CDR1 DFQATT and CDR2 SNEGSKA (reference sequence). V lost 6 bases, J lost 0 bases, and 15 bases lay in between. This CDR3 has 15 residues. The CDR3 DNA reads TGCAGTGCCAAGGACAGTCCATATAGCAATCAGCCCCAGCATTTT. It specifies CSAKDSPYSNQPQHF.

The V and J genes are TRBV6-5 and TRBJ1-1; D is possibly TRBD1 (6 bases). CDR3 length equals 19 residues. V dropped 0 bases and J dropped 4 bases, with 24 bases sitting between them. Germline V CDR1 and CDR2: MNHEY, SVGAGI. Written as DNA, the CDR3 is TGTGCCAGCAGTTACTCGGCTCCAAGAAAAACAGGGTTGAGCACTGAAGCTTTCTTT. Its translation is CASSYSAPRKTGLSTEAFF.

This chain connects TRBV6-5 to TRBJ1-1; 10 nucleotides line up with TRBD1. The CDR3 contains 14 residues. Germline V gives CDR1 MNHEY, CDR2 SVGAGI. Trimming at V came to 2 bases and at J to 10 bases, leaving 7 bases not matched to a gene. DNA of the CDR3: TGTGCCAGCAGTTACCTTCCGGACAGGGGGGGAGCTTTCTTT. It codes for CASSYLPDRGGAFF.